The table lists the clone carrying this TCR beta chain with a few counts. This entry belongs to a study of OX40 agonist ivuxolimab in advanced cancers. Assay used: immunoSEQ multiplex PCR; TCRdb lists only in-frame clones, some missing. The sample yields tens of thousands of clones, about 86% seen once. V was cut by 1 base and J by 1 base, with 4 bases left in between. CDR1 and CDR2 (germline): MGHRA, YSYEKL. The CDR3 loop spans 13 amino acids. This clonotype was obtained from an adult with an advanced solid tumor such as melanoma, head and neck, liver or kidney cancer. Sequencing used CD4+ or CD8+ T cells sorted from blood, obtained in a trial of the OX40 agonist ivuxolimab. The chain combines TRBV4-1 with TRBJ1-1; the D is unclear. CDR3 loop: CASSQGTNTEAFF. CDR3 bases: TGCGCCAGCAGCCAAGGGACGAACACTGAAGCTTTCTTT.